A single sample gave rise to the 9 T cell receptor beta chains below, sequenced in a study of graft-versus-host responses after intestinal transplantation (dated by TCRdb to about 2021). For these receptors, no antigen is known. Library construction relied on the immunoSEQ multiplex PCR assay. TCRdb took over this immuneACCESS table, retaining in-frame rearrangements with V and J assigned. Such tables are incomplete; in checked studies, under half of the missing clones stem from an unresolved V gene, and the remainder is unexplained. The table for this sample lists tens of thousands of clones; about 94% of them were counted only once. The ten largest clones take up around 0.56% of the sample. The sample's time point label, in plain terms: cells obtained before transplantation from donor or recipient. The material sequenced was unstimulated CD8+ T cells sorted from spleen or lymph node cells, taken before intestinal transplant. The receptors were gathered from a human donor who received an intestinal transplant.

This clone appeared once. This chain links TRBV29-1 with TRBJ1-5; 9 nucleotides match TRBD1. The V and J ends lost 2 bases and 3 bases, in that order; junction bases with no gene match: 2. Germline-derived CDR1 and CDR2 are SQVTM and ANQGSEA. This CDR3 spans 14 amino acids. CDR3 amino acids: CSVERDRANQPQHF. The CDR3 DNA is TGCAGCGTTGAACGGGACAGGGCCAATCAGCCCCAGCATTTT. Filled out from reference TRBV29-1 and TRBJ1-5, the complete variable domain reads SAVISQKPSRDICQRGTSLTIQCQVDSQVTMMFWYRQQPGQSLTLIATANQGSEATYESGFVIDKFPISRPNLTFSTLTVSNMSPEDSSIYLCSVERDRANQPQHFGDGTRLSIL.

This chain links TRBV2 with TRBJ2-3; TRBD2 aligns across 11 bases. J gave up 2 bases and V 7 bases, and 11 bases lay outside the gene matches. There are 17 residues in the CDR3. Germline V gene data show CDR1 as SNHLY and CDR2 as FYNNEI. DNA for the CDR3: TGTGCCAGCAAGCTAGCGGGAGGCCGATTTCCCACAGATACGCAGTATTTT. Protein: CASKLAGGRFPTDTQYF.

This chain links TRBV4-2 with TRBJ1-2; maybe TRBD1 (5 bases). The CDR3 extends over 17 amino acids. CDR1 and CDR2 (germline): LGHNA, YNFKEQ. V lost 4 bases, J lost 6 bases, and 24 bases lay in between. The CDR3 sequence: CASSPTLPGQGLDGYTF. The DNA of the CDR3 is TGTGCCAGCAGCCCTACATTGCCGGGGCAGGGCTTAGATGGCTACACCTTC.

The V call is TRBV7-3, the J call TRBJ2-7; perhaps TRBD2 as D (5 bases). The germline CDR1 and CDR2 sequences are SGHTA and FQGTGA. The ends were cut back, 3 bases at V and 0 bases at J, with 18 bases in the middle. The CDR3 is 17 residues long. Written as DNA, the CDR3 is TGTGCCAGCAGCTTTAAGCGGTGGGCGTTCCACTCCTACGAGCAGTACTTC. Its protein is CASSFKRWAFHSYEQYF. Looking up the rest from reference TRBV7-3 and TRBJ2-7 gives the full variable domain: GAGVSQTPSNKVTEKGKYVELRCDPISGHTALYWYRQSLGQGPEFLIYFQGTGAADDSGLPNDRFFAVRPEGSVSTLKIQRTERGDSAVYLCASSFKRWAFHSYEQYFGPGTRLTVT.

The chain couples TRBV19 to TRBJ2-2; 9 bases map to TRBD2. V lost 7 bases, J lost 1 base, and 16 bases stayed unmatched. CDR1 and CDR2 (germline): LNHDA, SQIVND (reference sequence). The CDR3 consists of 19 residues. CDR3 sequence (DNA): TGTGCCAGTAAAAGCGACCTTATCCCTAGCGGGATGAACACCGGGGAGCTGTTTTTT. Translation gives CASKSDLIPSGMNTGELFF.

This rearrangement joins TRBV14 to TRBJ2-4, with 8 bases that match TRBD1. The CDR3 totals 16 residues. With 2 bases clipped from V and 1 base from J, the junction kept 4 bases outside the gene matches. Looked up from germline, CDR1 is SGHDN and CDR2 is FVKESK. The CDR3 here is CASSQSRGRAKNIQYF. The CDR3, as DNA: TGTGCCAGCAGCCAAAGCAGGGGGCGGGCCAAAAACATTCAGTACTTC.

This chain links TRBV5-1 with TRBJ2-1, with 10 bases fitting TRBD2. J gave up 7 bases and V 0 bases, and 4 bases lay outside the gene matches. The CDR3 loop spans 15 amino acids. Germline values: CDR1 SGHRS, CDR2 YFSETQ. The CDR3 DNA is TGCGCCAGCAGCTTGGAGGGGACTAGCGTTAATGAGCAGTTCTTC. Translated, it gives CASSLEGTSVNEQFF.

This chain connects TRBV9 to TRBJ2-7, with TRBD2 identical over 8 bases. The CDR3 contains 14 residues. V lost 2 bases, J lost 3 bases, and 4 bases stayed unmatched. Per germline, CDR1 SGDLS and CDR2 YYNGEE. Here the CDR3 DNA reads TGTGCCAGCAGCGTGGACGGGGGGGACTACGAGCAGTACTTC. Protein product: CASSVDGGDYEQYF.

This chain links TRBV27 with TRBJ1-2, with a possible D match to TRBD1 (5 bases). Between the trimmed V and J ends, which lost 2 bases and 1 base, there was a span of 8 bases. Looked up from germline, CDR1 is MNHEY and CDR2 is SMNVEV (reference sequence). This CDR3 has 14 amino acids. The DNA of the CDR3 is TGTGCCAGCAGTTTACAGGGTCGTAACTATGGCTACACCTTC. It is translated as CASSLQGRNYGYTF.